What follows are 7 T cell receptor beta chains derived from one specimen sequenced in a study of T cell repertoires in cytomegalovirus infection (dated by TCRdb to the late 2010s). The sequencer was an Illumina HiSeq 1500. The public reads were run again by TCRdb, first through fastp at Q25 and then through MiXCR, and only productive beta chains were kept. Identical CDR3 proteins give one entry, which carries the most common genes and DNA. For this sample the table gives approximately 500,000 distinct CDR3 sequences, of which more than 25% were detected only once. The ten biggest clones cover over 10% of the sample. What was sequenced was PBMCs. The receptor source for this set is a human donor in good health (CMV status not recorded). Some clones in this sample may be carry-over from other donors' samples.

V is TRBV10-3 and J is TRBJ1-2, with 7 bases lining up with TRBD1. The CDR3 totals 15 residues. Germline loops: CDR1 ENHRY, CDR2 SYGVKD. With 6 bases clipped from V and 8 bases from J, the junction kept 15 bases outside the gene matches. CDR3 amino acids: CAIRTIEQGMGGYTF. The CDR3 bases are TGTGCCATCAGGACGATCGAACAGGGGATGGGGGGCTACACCTTC.

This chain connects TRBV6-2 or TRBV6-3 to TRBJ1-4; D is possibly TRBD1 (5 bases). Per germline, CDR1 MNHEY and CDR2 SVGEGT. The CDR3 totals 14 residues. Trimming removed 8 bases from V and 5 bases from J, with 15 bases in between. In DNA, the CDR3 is TGTGCCAGCGTCCGGGACGGACAAAATGAAAAACTGTTTTTT. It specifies CASVRDGQNEKLFF.

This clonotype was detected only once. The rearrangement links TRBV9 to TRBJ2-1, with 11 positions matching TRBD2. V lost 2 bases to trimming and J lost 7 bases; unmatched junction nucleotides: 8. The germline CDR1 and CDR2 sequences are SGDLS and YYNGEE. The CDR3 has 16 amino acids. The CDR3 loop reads CASSVTGTSGGNEQFF. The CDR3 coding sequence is TGTGCCAGCAGCGTTACCGGGACTAGCGGCGGGAATGAGCAGTTCTTC.

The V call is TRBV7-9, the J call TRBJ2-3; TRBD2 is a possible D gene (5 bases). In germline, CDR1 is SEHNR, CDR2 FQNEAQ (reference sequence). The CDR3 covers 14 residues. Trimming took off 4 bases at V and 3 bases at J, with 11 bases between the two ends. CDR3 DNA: TGTGCCAGCAGCTACCTTTCGGGGACAGATACGCAGTATTTT. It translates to CASSYLSGTDTQYF.

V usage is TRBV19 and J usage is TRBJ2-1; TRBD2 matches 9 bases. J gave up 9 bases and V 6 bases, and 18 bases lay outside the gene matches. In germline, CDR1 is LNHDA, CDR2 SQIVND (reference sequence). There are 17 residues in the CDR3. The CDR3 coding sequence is TGTGCCAGTAGCCCCTCGCCGCTAGCGGGGCAGCGGCGTGAGCAGTTCTTC. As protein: CASSPSPLAGQRREQFF.

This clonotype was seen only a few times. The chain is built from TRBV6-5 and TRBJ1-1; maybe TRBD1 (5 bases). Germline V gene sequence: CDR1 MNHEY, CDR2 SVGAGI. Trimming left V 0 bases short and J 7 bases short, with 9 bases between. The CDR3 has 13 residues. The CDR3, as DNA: TGTGCCAGCAGTTACTCGGGGGGGGTTGAAGCTTTCTTT. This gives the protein CASSYSGGVEAFF.

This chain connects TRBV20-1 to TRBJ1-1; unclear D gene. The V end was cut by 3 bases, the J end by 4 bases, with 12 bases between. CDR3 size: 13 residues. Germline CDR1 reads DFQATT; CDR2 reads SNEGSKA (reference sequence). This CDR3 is CSARGQVATEAFF. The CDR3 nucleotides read TGCAGTGCTAGGGGTCAGGTCGCCACTGAAGCTTTCTTT.